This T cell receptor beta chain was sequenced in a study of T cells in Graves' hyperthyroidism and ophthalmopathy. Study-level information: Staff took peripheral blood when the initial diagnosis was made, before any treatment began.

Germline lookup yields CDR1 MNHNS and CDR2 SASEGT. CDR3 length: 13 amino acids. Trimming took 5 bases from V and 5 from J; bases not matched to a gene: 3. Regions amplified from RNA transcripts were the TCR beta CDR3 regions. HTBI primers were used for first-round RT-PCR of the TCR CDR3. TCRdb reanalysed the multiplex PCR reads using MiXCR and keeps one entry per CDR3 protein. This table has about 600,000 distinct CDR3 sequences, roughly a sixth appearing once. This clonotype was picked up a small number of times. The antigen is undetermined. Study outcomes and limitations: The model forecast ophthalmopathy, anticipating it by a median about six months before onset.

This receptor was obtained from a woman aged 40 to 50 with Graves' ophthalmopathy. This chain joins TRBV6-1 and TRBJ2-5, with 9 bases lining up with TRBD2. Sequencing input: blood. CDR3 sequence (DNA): TGTGCCAGCAGTTCCGGGACTAGCGAGACCCAGTACTTC. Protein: CASSSGTSETQYF.